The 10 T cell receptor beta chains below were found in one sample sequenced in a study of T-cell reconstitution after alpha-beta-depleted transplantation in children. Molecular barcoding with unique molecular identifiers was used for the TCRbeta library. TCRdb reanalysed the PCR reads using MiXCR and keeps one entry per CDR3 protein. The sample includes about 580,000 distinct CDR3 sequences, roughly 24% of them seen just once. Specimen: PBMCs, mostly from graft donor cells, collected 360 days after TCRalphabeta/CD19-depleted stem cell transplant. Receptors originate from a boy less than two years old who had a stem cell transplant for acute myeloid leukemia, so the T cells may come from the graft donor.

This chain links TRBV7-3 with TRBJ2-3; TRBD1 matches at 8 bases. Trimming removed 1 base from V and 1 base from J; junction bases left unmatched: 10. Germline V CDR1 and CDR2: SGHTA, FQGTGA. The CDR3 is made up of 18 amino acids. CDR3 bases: TGTGCCAGCAGCTTAAATCCTCCGACAGGGGAGGGCACAGATACGCAGTATTTT. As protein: CASSLNPPTGEGTDTQYF.

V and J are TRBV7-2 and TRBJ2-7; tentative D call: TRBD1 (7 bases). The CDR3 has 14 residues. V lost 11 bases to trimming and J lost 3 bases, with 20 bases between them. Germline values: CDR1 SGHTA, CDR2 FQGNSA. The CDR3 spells CASGGQGGDYEQYF. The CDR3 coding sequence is TGTGCCTCAGGAGGGCAGGGGGGAGACTACGAGCAGTACTTC. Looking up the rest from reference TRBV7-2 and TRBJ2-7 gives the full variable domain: GAGVSQSPSNKVTEKGKDVELRCDPISGHTALYWYRQSLGQGLEFLIYFQGNSAPDKSGLPSDRFSAERTGGSVSTLTIQRTQQEDSAVYLCASGGQGGDYEQYFGPGTRLTVT.

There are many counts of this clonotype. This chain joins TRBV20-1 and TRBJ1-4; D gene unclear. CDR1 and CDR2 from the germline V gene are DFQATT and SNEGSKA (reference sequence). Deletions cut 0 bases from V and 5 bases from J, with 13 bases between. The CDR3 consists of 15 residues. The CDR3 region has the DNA TGCAGTGCTAGAGATTCTCTCCCTCCCAATGAAAAACTGTTTTTT. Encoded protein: CSARDSLPPNEKLFF.

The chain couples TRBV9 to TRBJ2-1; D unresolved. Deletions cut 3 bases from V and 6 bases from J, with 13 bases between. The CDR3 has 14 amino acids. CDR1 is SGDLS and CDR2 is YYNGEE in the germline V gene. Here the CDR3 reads CASSEDPNLNEQFF. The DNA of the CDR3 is TGTGCCAGCAGCGAGGACCCGAACCTCAATGAGCAGTTCTTC.

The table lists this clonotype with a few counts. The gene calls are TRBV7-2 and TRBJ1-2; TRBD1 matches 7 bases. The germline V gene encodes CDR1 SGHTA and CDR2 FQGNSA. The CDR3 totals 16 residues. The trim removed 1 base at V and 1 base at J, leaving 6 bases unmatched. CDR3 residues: CASSLDGTALNYGYTF. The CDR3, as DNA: TGTGCCAGCAGCTTAGACGGGACAGCCCTTAACTATGGCTACACCTTC.

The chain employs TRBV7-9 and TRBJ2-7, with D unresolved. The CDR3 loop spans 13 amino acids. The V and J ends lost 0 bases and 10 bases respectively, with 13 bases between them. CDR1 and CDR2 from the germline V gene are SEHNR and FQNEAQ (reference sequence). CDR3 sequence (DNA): TGTGCCAGCAGCTTAGCGTCAAGATCTATTCAGTACGTC. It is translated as CASSLASRSIQYV.

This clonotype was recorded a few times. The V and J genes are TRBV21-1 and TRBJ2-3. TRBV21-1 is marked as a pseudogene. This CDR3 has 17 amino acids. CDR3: CASSKDIRSLSTDTQYF. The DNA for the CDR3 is TGTGCCAGCAGCAAAGACATCCGATCCCTTAGCACAGATACGCAGTATTTT.

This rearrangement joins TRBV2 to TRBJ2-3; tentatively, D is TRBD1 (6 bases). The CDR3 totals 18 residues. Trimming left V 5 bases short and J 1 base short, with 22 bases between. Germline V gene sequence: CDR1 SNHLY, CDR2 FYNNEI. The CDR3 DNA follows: TGTGCCAGCAGTTTATTGGCAGGGGCTTACCACGGCACAGATACGCAGTATTTT. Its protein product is CASSLLAGAYHGTDTQYF. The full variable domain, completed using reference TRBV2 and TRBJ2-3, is EPEVTQTPSHQVTQMGQEVILRCVPISNHLYFYWYRQILGQKVEFLVSFYNNEISEKSEIFDDQFSVERPDGSNFTLKIRSTKLEDSAMYFCASSLLAGAYHGTDTQYFGPGTRLTVL.

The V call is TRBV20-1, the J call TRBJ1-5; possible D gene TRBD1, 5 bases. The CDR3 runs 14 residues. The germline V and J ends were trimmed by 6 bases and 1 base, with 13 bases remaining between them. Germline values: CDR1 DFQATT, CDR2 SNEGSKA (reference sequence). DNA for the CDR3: TGCAGTGCGGAGAAAAGGGGAAGCAATCAGCCCCAGCATTTT. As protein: CSAEKRGSNQPQHF.

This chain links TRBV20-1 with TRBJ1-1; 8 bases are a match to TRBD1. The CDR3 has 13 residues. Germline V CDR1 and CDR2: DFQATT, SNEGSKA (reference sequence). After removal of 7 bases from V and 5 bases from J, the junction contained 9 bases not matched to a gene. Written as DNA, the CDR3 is TGCAGTGGAGAAGGACAGGGAGAGACTGAAGCTTTCTTT. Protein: CSGEGQGETEAFF.